A selection of T cell receptor beta chains follows, all from one sample in a study of Graves' ophthalmopathy and Graves' hyperthyroidism. Via MiXCR, TCRdb re-called the multiplex PCR reads, giving one row per CDR3 protein. Of a few hundred thousand distinct CDR3 sequences in the sample, about 18% were seen once. The source material was peripheral blood. The receptor source for this set is a woman between 18 and 30 years old with Graves' ophthalmopathy. CDR3s include the opening cysteine and the closing phenylalanine or tryptophan. Clone size is not always given. Where it is, it says once, few, many or a class for expanded clones.

many TRBJ2-4 TRBV20-1 CSARGEPTPGGKNIQYF
. TRBJ2-7 TRBV5-1 CASSEGPLYEQYF
. TRBJ1-1 TRBV6-2/TRBV6-3 CASTRWTENTEAFF
many TRBJ1-2 TRBV28 CASSFPQGFYGYTF
many TRBJ1-2 TRBV24-1 CATRGQGNYGYTF
many TRBJ2-4 TRBV20-1 CNARVGVKNIQYF
. TRBJ1-2 TRBV19 CASSPGPFFYGYTF
many TRBJ2-7 TRBV6-9 CASRARACEQYF
many TRBJ1-2 TRBV5-1 CASSPMDQNYGYTF
many TRBJ2-7 TRBV2 CASGAGTVTYEQYF
many TRBJ2-5 TRBV24-1 CATSDRGDRGQQTQYF
many TRBJ2-7 TRBV27 CASSLSTAYEQYF
many TRBJ1-6 TRBV30 CAWISRVEYNSPLHF
many TRBJ1-1 TRBV11-2 CASSLTKEAFF
many TRBJ1-1 TRBV6-5 CASRGLIVNTEAFF
few TRBJ2-2 TRBV5-4 CASSRTGIPTGELFF
many TRBJ2-2 TRBV2 CASSESHRDYSGELFF
. TRBJ2-2 TRBV20-1 CSARDPTTGQGSGELFF
many TRBJ2-7 TRBV7-9 CASSQEGQGAYEQYF
many TRBJ1-2 TRBV9 CASSGRGRGENYGYTF
many TRBJ2-7 TRBV28 CASSLVSGLGGKQYF
many TRBJ2-5 TRBV11-3 CASSPGGASGSQETQYF
many TRBJ2-2 TRBV6-2/TRBV6-3 CASHKGGASPGELFF
many TRBJ2-5 TRBV7-2 CASSFLDRNKETQYF
many TRBJ2-2 TRBV6-6 CATREVGLAANTGELFF
many TRBJ1-2 TRBV5-1 CASRWTEDYTF
many TRBJ2-2 TRBV7-8 CASSLGGIGTGELFF
many TRBJ2-7 TRBV20-1 CSAPIGQAYEQYF
. TRBJ2-6 TRBV12-3/TRBV12-4 CASAAGTGGTGANVLTF
many TRBJ2-7 TRBV7-3 CASRVGGEDRVTYEQYF
many TRBJ1-1 TRBV14 CASSQDRYTEAFF
many TRBJ2-7 TRBV20-1 CSARGSTGGGYEQYF
. TRBJ2-7 TRBV19 CASPRGGALLYEQYF
. TRBJ2-7 TRBV19 CASSMGGGYEQYF
many TRBJ2-7 TRBV27 CASSREGQVPYEQYF
. TRBJ1-1 TRBV12-3/TRBV12-4 CASSQSDGEAFF
many TRBJ2-2 TRBV12-5 CASRAGRRTGELFF
many TRBJ1-2 TRBV20-1 CSASRSTNYGYTF
few TRBJ1-6 TRBV15 CATGDRSTYNSPLHF
few TRBJ1-2 TRBV5-6 CASSLGTGNSNYGYTF
few TRBJ1-1 TRBV18 CASSMGAPGTEAFF
many TRBJ1-1 TRBV20-1 CSARDAGATEAFF
many TRBJ2-5 TRBV7-9 CASCQTEETQYF
many TRBJ2-5 TRBV28 CASSSGQGGFKTQYF
. TRBJ2-7 TRBV6-5 CASSSSRNEQYF
many TRBJ1-1 TRBV6-5 CASSWSAGRKREAFF
many TRBJ2-7 TRBV19 CASSGTGVRSRIEIPPTYEQYF
many TRBJ2-2 TRBV7-2 CASSLIRKNTGELFF
many TRBJ2-6 TRBV27 CASSLLGSGANVLTF
once TRBJ2-7 TRBV11-2 CASSLVSGIGNEQYF
many TRBJ2-7 TRBV10-3 CAIGPAGLAGGYYEQYF
many TRBJ1-5 TRBV20-1 CSGGLPGNQPQHF